Shown below are 19 T cell receptor beta chains from a single sample sequenced in a study of T cell repertoires in cytomegalovirus infection. TCRdb re-derived calls from the reads in MiXCR, one entry per CDR3 protein. Of hundreds of thousands of distinct CDR3 sequences listed, about 24% are singletons. Sequencing was carried out using CD8+ T cells from PBMCs. The receptors come from a human donor in good health (CMV status not recorded). Some clones in this sample may be carry-over from other donors' samples.

The chain uses TRBV28 and TRBJ2-5, with 7 bases that match TRBD2. The CDR3 contains 16 residues. Germline lookup yields CDR1 MDHEN and CDR2 SYDVKM. V lost 1 base to trimming and J lost 0 bases; unmatched junction nucleotides: 5. The CDR3 spells CASSLFASGDQETQYF. The CDR3 DNA sequence: TGTGCCAGCAGTTTATTCGCTAGCGGCGACCAAGAGACCCAGTACTTC.

This clonotype was seen a handful of times. V usage is TRBV7-9 and J usage is TRBJ1-1, with TRBD1 as a possible D gene (6 bases). This CDR3 region has 18 residues. The V end lost 5 bases, the J end lost 3 bases, and 25 bases lay between the germline ends. In germline, CDR1 is SEHNR, CDR2 FQNEAQ (reference sequence). CDR3 in DNA: TGTGCCAGCAGCCCAGGGGTAGTCAGGACCCATTTGGACACTGAAGCTTTCTTT. Its protein is CASSPGVVRTHLDTEAFF.

This sequence joins TRBV7-9 and TRBJ2-2; D may match TRBD1 or TRBD2 (5 bases each). This CDR3 comprises 15 residues. V lost 4 bases and J lost 3, with 12 bases in between. The V gene's germline CDR1 is SEHNR and CDR2 FQNEAQ (reference sequence). CDR3 bases: TGTGCCAGCAGCTCCTCGAGGGGAGACACCGGGGAGCTGTTTTTT. This codes for CASSSSRGDTGELFF. Variable domain in full (rest from reference TRBV7-9 and TRBJ2-2): DTGVSQNPRHKITKRGQNVTFRCDPISEHNRLYWYRQTLGQGPEFLTYFQNEAQLEKSRLLSDRFSAERPKGSFSTLEIQRTEQGDSAMYLCASSSSRGDTGELFFGEGSRLTVL.

Many counts were recorded for this clonotype. The CDR3 DNA reads as TGTGCCAGCAGGGGGGACGATAACAATCAGCCCCAGCATTTT. Translation: CASRGDDNNQPQHF. J is TRBJ1-5 and V is TRBV7-9; D is perhaps TRBD1 (5 bases). V was trimmed by 6 bases and J by 3 bases, leaving 12 bases between them. The CDR3 has 14 amino acids. From germline, CDR1 is SEHNR and CDR2 FQNEAQ (reference sequence).

CDR3 in DNA: TGCAGGGCCGGAGGGGATGCTTTCTTT. Encoded protein: CRAGGDAFF. The rearrangement links TRBV20-1 to TRBJ1-1; the D gene is possibly TRBD1 (5 bases). CDR1 is DFQATT, CDR2 SNEGSKA, per germline (reference sequence). The CDR3 is made up of 9 amino acids.

The chain is built from TRBV5-1 and TRBJ1-2; maybe TRBD1 (5 bases). Trimming pared 9 bases from V and 6 bases from J, leaving 9 bases between. The germline V gene has CDR1 SGHRS and CDR2 YFSETQ. This CDR3 comprises 10 residues. The DNA of the CDR3 is TGCGCCACCAGAGGGGATGGCTACACCTTC. It translates to CATRGDGYTF.

The sample holds a few counts of this clonotype. V gene TRBV6-2 or TRBV6-3 combines with J gene TRBJ2-1; perhaps TRBD2 as D (5 bases). Germline loops: CDR1 MNHEY, CDR2 SVGEGT. V was trimmed by 0 bases and J by 6 bases, leaving 9 bases between them. The length of the CDR3 is 14 residues. This CDR3 is CASSYSRVVNEQFF. The CDR3 bases are TGTGCCAGCAGTTACTCGAGGGTAGTCAATGAGCAGTTCTTC.

This clonotype was recorded at least ten times. The rearrangement joins TRBV6-1 to TRBJ2-1; TRBD1 might be the D (5 bases). CDR3 length equals 14 residues. Between the trimmed V and J ends, which lost 5 bases and 7 bases, there was a span of 15 bases. Germline V gives CDR1 MNHNS, CDR2 SASEGT. The CDR3 loop reads CASSRSGQRNEQFF. For the CDR3, the DNA is TGTGCCAGCAGTCGTTCAGGGCAACGAAATGAGCAGTTCTTC.

This clonotype was found many times. This sequence joins TRBV12-3 or TRBV12-4 and TRBJ2-1; D is undetermined. This CDR3 is built from 15 residues. Trimming removed 3 bases at V and 6 bases at J, with 15 bases between. CDR3 amino acids: CASSFESARANEQFF. CDR3 coding DNA: TGTGCCAGCAGTTTCGAGTCCGCTAGAGCCAATGAGCAGTTCTTC.

This clonotype has just a few counts. The CDR3 nucleotides read TGCAGTGCTAGAGGAACCCATTACAGGCGAGGCTACACCTTC. Its translation: CSARGTHYRRGYTF. V is TRBV20-1 and J is TRBJ1-2; D might be TRBD1 (5 bases). The germline V and J ends were trimmed by 1 base and 8 bases, with 17 bases remaining between them. Looked up from germline, CDR1 is DFQATT and CDR2 is SNEGSKA (reference sequence). This CDR3 spans 14 amino acids.

This clonotype was counted only a few times. This sequence joins TRBV5-5 and TRBJ1-1, with D maybe TRBD1 (5 bases). The CDR3 runs 15 residues. Looked up from germline, CDR1 is SGHKS and CDR2 is YYEKEE (reference sequence). Trimming stripped 2 bases from V and 0 bases from J, with 11 bases between. CDR3: CASSLYKTVNTEAFF. DNA of the CDR3: TGTGCCAGCAGCTTATATAAGACAGTGAACACTGAAGCTTTCTTT.

The chain uses TRBV19 and TRBJ2-4, with D unclear. Trimming shortened V by 3 bases and J by 2 bases, and 5 bases separated the two germline ends. The CDR3 has 13 residues. Per the germline V gene, CDR1 is LNHDA and CDR2 is SQIVND (reference sequence). The CDR3 DNA reads as TGTGCCAGTAGTATCAGGCCCAAAAACATTCAGTACTTC. Protein sequence: CASSIRPKNIQYF.

This clonotype was counted only a few times. The chain recombines TRBV27 with TRBJ2-5; tentatively, D is TRBD2 (5 bases). CDR1 is MNHEY and CDR2 is SMNVEV in the germline V gene (reference sequence). Trimming took off 5 bases at V and 3 bases at J, with 16 bases between the two ends. This CDR3 comprises 15 residues. CDR3 residues: CASSPRRLTEETQYF. CDR3 DNA sequence: TGTGCCAGCAGTCCTCGGAGGCTGACCGAAGAGACCCAGTACTTC.

This clonotype occurred many times. This sequence joins TRBV11-1 and TRBJ1-2; unclear D gene. Between the trimmed V and J ends, which lost 2 bases and 4 bases, there was a span of 8 bases. The germline V gene encodes CDR1 SGHAT and CDR2 FQDESV (reference sequence). The CDR3 sequence is 13 residues long. CDR3 region: CASSLRATYGYTF. CDR3 sequence (DNA): TGTGCCAGCAGCTTACGAGCTACCTATGGCTACACCTTC.

The chain links TRBV6-6 to TRBJ2-7; D might be TRBD1 (5 bases). The V end was cut by 7 bases, the J end by 3 bases, with 22 bases between. Germline lookup yields CDR1 MNHNY and CDR2 SVGAGI (reference sequence). The CDR3 is made up of 16 amino acids. The CDR3 is CASTPAVWGKNYEQYF. The CDR3 DNA follows: TGTGCCAGCACCCCGGCCGTCTGGGGCAAAAACTACGAGCAGTACTTC.

The chain employs TRBV20-1 and TRBJ2-1, with 15 bases identical to TRBD2. Looked up from germline, CDR1 is DFQATT and CDR2 is SNEGSKA (reference sequence). CDR3 length equals 19 residues. J was trimmed by 2 bases and V by 0 bases; bases with no gene match: 8. The CDR3 protein is CSARDPGTSGGTAYNEQFF. CDR3 in DNA: TGCAGTGCTAGAGATCCCGGGACTAGCGGGGGGACTGCCTACAATGAGCAGTTCTTC.

This clonotype was seen at least ten times. The chain couples TRBV6-5 to TRBJ2-2; D unresolved. The germline gives CDR1 MNHEY, CDR2 SVGAGI. The CDR3 runs to 16 residues. Between the trimmed V and J ends, which lost 0 bases and 3 bases, there was a span of 11 bases. The CDR3 bases are TGTGCCAGCAGTTACTCGACAAGCGAGGACACCGGGGAGCTGTTTTTT. Translating gives CASSYSTSEDTGELFF.

This clonotype showed up just a few times. J is TRBJ2-2 and V is TRBV6-2 or TRBV6-3; weak D call: TRBD1 (6 bases). This CDR3 spans 14 amino acids. CDR1 and CDR2 (germline): MNHEY, SVGEGT. V lost 8 bases and J 2 bases, leaving 12 bases between the germline ends. The CDR3 bases are TGTGCCAGCGGCTTCAGGGGTAACACCGGGGAGCTGTTTTTT. It codes for CASGFRGNTGELFF.

This chain joins TRBV2 and TRBJ2-7; TRBD1 agrees at 8 bases. There are 15 residues in the CDR3. Germline V gene sequence: CDR1 SNHLY, CDR2 FYNNEI. V lost 8 bases and J lost 3; bases outside the gene matches: 12. In DNA, the CDR3 is TGTGCCAGCTTTCCGGGACAGGTTATCCTCTACGAGCAGTACGTC. It specifies CASFPGQVILYEQYV.